This T cell receptor beta chain was sequenced for a study of T cell repertoires in cytomegalovirus infection. Study at large: Both a matching HLA type and CMV infection were indicated by public TCR beta signatures.

Germline CDR1 reads SGHDN; CDR2 reads FVKESK. The CDR3 runs to 15 residues. V was pared by 0 bases and J by 2 bases, with 10 bases between. Whole-study findings and limits: Predominance within the ex vivo response was attributable to HLA-C-restricted CMV-specific TCR beta clonotypes. The cumulative frequency of public TCR beta families distinguished individuals who carried CMV together with the relevant HLA.

TCRdb fed the reads into MiXCR, producing one record per CDR3 protein. The sample gives about 140,000 distinct CDR3 sequences, under 8.5% of which show up once; about 20% is in the top ten. In this sample, this clonotype turned up a few times. Its antigen is not identified. Source material: PBMCs. The sequence was collected from a human donor in good health (CMV status not recorded). Some clones in this sample may be carry-over from other donors' samples. V usage is TRBV14 and J usage is TRBJ2-5; D is ambiguous. In DNA, the CDR3 is TGTGCCAGCAGCCAAGATACGCGCCCACAAGAGACCCAGTACTTC. This translates into CASSQDTRPQETQYF.